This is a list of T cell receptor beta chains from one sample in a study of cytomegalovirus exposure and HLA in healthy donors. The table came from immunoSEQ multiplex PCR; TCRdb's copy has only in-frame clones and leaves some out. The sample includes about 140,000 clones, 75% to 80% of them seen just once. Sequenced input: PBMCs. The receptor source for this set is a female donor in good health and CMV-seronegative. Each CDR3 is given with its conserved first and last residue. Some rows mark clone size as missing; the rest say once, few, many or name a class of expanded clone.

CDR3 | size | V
CASSLLERESDTQYF | - | TRBV7-9
CASSLATVFKGAGYTF | - | TRBV7-2
CASSSQSQGYTDTQYF | - | TRBV19
CSVLLAEISTDTQYF | - | TRBV29-1
CASSLRGFEAFF | few | TRBV28
CASSLYPVANYGYTF | - | TRBV5-5
CAIGVAGGYEQFF | - | TRBV10-3
CASTLAGAQGDTQYF | once | TRBV2
CASRTSASQFF | - | TRBV27
CASRETGAGANVLTF | - | TRBV10-2
CASSAGTGVYEQYF | - | TRBV2
CASSLGGLSGNTIYF | once | TRBV13
CASSFRTSGGISYEQYF | - | TRBV5-4
CASSLGALRFF | - | TRBV11-2
CASRRDPIATNEKLFF | - | TRBV27
CASSSHMITGYTF | - | TRBV11-2
CASSVDRGLGQPQHF | - | TRBV5-6
CASRQDSQETQYF | - | TRBV11-2
CASSSNRVSYNEQFF | few | TRBV6-5
CAWSPGGTEAFF | - | TRBV30
CASSLTSGSTDTQYF | - | TRBV5-1
CASSPPTSRGNTEAFF | - | TRBV18